This entry concerns a single T cell receptor (beta chain). Its antigen is unidentified. The same CDR3 also results from other DNA sequences found in this sample. This PCR relied on a set of 60 Vbeta primers and 13 Jbeta primers. Using immunoSEQ multiplex PCR, the repertoire was profiled, and TCRdb retains in-frame clones only, with some absent. The sample carries about 180,000 clones, about 82% recorded once. The record originates from a study of cytomegalovirus exposure and HLA in healthy donors. General study findings and limits: Earlier findings revealed that most TCR beta V segments proved productive either about 87% or about 30% of the time.

The TCR was taken from a woman aged 25 to 45 in good health and CMV-seronegative. The sequencing input was PBMCs.

CDR3 sequence: CASSPGQGNTEAFF. Here the CDR3 DNA reads TGCGCCAGCAGCCCGGGACAGGGTAACACTGAAGCTTTCTTT. The chain uses TRBV5-1 and TRBJ1-1; 9 bases map to TRBD1. There are 14 residues in the CDR3. V shed 4 bases and J 2 bases; nucleotides not matched to a gene: 3. CDR1 and CDR2 from the germline V gene are SGHRS and YFSETQ.